Presented here are 31 T cell receptor beta chains from one specimen sequenced in a study of T-cell reconstitution after alpha-beta-depleted transplantation in children. A library of TCRbeta sequences, prepared with unique molecular identifiers, was generated. TCRdb redid the calling of the PCR reads with MiXCR, one entry per CDR3 protein. The table shows roughly 200,000 distinct CDR3 sequences, with around 10% occurring only once. The source was PBMCs from the stem cell graft donor, collected from the stem cell graft. The receptors were sampled from a human donor who donated a stem cell graft to a child with acute lymphoblastic leukemia.

This clonotype was picked up many times. This chain connects TRBV7-2 to TRBJ2-2; tentatively, D is TRBD1 (5 bases). From germline, CDR1 is SGHTA and CDR2 FQGNSA. The CDR3 is 14 amino acids. The V end lost 8 bases, the J end lost 0 bases, and 10 bases lay between the germline ends. CDR3: CASRGQTNTGELFF. CDR3 sequence (DNA): TGTGCCAGCCGAGGACAAACGAACACCGGGGAGCTGTTTTTT.

The sample holds many counts of this clonotype. The V call is TRBV5-1, the J call TRBJ2-1; D gene ambiguous. This CDR3 is built from 10 residues. CDR1 is SGHRS, CDR2 YFSETQ, per germline. V lost 7 bases and J lost 1, with 0 bases in between. In DNA form, the CDR3 reads TGCGCCAGCTCCTACAATGAGCAGTTCTTC. It is translated as CASSYNEQFF.

This clonotype was observed a few times. This chain uses TRBV7-2 with TRBJ2-2; 7 bases are a match to TRBD2. Germline assignment: CDR1 SGHTA and CDR2 FQGNSA. The CDR3 has 16 amino acids. The trim removed 5 bases at V and 4 bases at J, leaving 10 bases unmatched. The CDR3 coding sequence is TGTGCCAGCAGCGCAGACCTAGCGGACGTCACCGGGGAGCTGTTTTTT. Translating it yields CASSADLADVTGELFF.

This clonotype was counted a few times. V usage is TRBV4-3 and J usage is TRBJ2-7; 7 bases are shared with TRBD1. The CDR3 sequence is 17 residues long. Trimming took 0 bases from V and 2 from J; bases not matched to a gene: 10. Germline CDR1 and CDR2: LGHNA and YSLEER. The CDR3 DNA is TGCGCCAGCAGCCAAGAGGGGTGGGACAGAGGTCCCTACGAGCAGTACTTC. Amino acids: CASSQEGWDRGPYEQYF.

This chain uses TRBV4-3 with TRBJ1-2; no reliable D call. The CDR3 covers 16 residues. Trimming took 6 bases from V and 6 from J, leaving 23 bases between them. Germline loops: CDR1 LGHNA, CDR2 YSLEER. As DNA, the CDR3 is TGCGCCAGCAGTCCAACTCCTATAACAGTACGCAATGGCTACACCTTC. Its protein is CASSPTPITVRNGYTF.

This clonotype was counted only a few times. The V and J genes are TRBV20-1 and TRBJ2-1; 15 nucleotides line up with TRBD2. Germline values: CDR1 DFQATT, CDR2 SNEGSKA (reference sequence). The CDR3 is 17 amino acids. J lost 4 bases, V lost 0 bases, and 4 bases had no gene match. The CDR3 DNA sequence: TGCAGTGCTAGAGATGGAGGACTAGCGGGGGGGTACAATGAGCAGTTCTTC. Amino acids: CSARDGGLAGGYNEQFF.

The chain uses TRBV15 and TRBJ2-2; TRBD1 might be the D (6 bases). The CDR3 has 14 residues. Trimming cost V 1 base and J 7 bases, with 10 bases left between them. Germline CDR1 reads LNHNV; CDR2 reads YYDKDF (reference sequence). The CDR3 coding sequence is TGTGCCACCAGCAGAGGACAGGAGATCGGGGAGCTGTTTTTT. Translating gives CATSRGQEIGELFF.

This clonotype was detected a few times. J is TRBJ1-1 and V is TRBV30; D is undetermined. The CDR3 runs to 12 residues. Germline assignment: CDR1 GTSNPN and CDR2 SVGIG (reference sequence). V gave up 2 bases and J gave up 1 base, with 5 bases separating them. CDR3 residues: CAWSKENTEAFF. The CDR3 DNA reads as TGTGCCTGGAGTAAGGAGAACACTGAAGCTTTCTTT.

This clonotype was seen a handful of times. The V gene is TRBV6-5, the J gene TRBJ1-1, with D tentatively TRBD1 (5 bases). CDR1 is MNHEY and CDR2 is SVGAGI in the germline V gene. The CDR3 covers 15 residues. V was clipped by 2 bases and J by 3 bases, with 13 bases between them. CDR3 sequence reads: CASSYGGGWDTEAFF. The CDR3 DNA follows: TGTGCCAGCAGTTACGGTGGGGGTTGGGACACTGAAGCTTTCTTT.

The gene calls are TRBV9 and TRBJ2-3; 10 positions match TRBD2. Germline CDR1 SGDLS, CDR2 YYNGEE. The ends lost 3 bases at V and 7 bases at J; junction bases unmatched: 14. The CDR3 runs to 17 residues. The CDR3 DNA sequence: TGTGCCAGCAGCGAGGACGTAGCGGGGGGCGGGGCATATACGCAGTATTTT. Protein product: CASSEDVAGGGAYTQYF.

This clonotype occurred many times. The rearrangement links TRBV12-3 or TRBV12-4 to TRBJ2-2; 8 nucleotides match TRBD1. V shed 7 bases, J shed 0 bases, and the junction held 10 bases outside the gene matches. CDR3 size: 17 residues. CDR3 in amino acids: CASIFGQGLANTGELFF. DNA for the CDR3: TGTGCCAGCATATTCGGACAGGGTCTTGCGAACACCGGGGAGCTGTTTTTT.

This clonotype was detected many times. The chain couples TRBV5-8 to TRBJ1-1; 8 bases are shared with TRBD1. Trimming cost V 0 bases and J 4 bases; bases outside gene matches: 5. This CDR3 spans 15 amino acids. The germline V gene has CDR1 SGHTS and CDR2 YDEGEE. CDR3 in amino acids: CASSLGTGMGTEAFF. The CDR3 DNA sequence: TGTGCCAGCAGCTTGGGGACAGGGATGGGCACTGAAGCTTTCTTT.

This clonotype came up a few times. This chain links TRBV12-3 or TRBV12-4 with TRBJ2-1; 7 bases are shared with TRBD1. This CDR3 region has 14 residues. V was pared by 6 bases and J by 1 base, with 3 bases of the junction left unmatched. This chain's CDR3 is CASRDRVSYNEQFF. Written as DNA, the CDR3 is TGTGCCAGCAGAGACAGGGTGTCCTACAATGAGCAGTTCTTC.

This clonotype occurred many times. The chain uses TRBV11-2 and TRBJ2-7; weak D call: TRBD2 (5 bases). The germline V gene encodes CDR1 SGHAT and CDR2 FQNNGV. The CDR3 runs to 15 residues. With 5 bases removed from V and 6 bases from J, the gap between germline ends came to 20 bases. The CDR3 loop reads CASSLLREFWAEQYF. The CDR3 DNA reads as TGTGCCAGCAGCCTCCTCCGGGAATTTTGGGCCGAGCAGTACTTC.

The table lists this clonotype with many counts. The chain uses TRBV10-3 and TRBJ2-7; tentatively, D is TRBD1 (5 bases). Germline CDR1 is ENHRY and CDR2 is SYGVKD. The CDR3 totals 12 residues. Trimming took 8 bases from V and 3 from J, leaving 11 bases between them. CDR3 loop: CAIGAGDYEQYF. The CDR3 nucleotides read TGTGCCATCGGGGCCGGAGACTACGAGCAGTACTTC.

This clonotype was recorded a few times. V usage is TRBV19 and J usage is TRBJ2-3, with 12 nucleotides matching TRBD2. The CDR3 is 16 residues long. From germline, CDR1 is LNHDA and CDR2 SQIVND (reference sequence). V was clipped by 3 bases and J by 5 bases; unmatched bases: 6. The CDR3 DNA sequence: TGTGCCAGTAGTATCCAAAAGACTAGCGGGGGAGATACGCAGTATTTT. Its translation is CASSIQKTSGGDTQYF. The full variable domain, in which reference TRBV19 and TRBJ2-3 provide the parts outside the CDR3, is DGGITQSPKYLFRKEGQNVTLSCEQNLNHDAMYWYRQDPGQGLRLIYYSQIVNDFQKGDIAEGYSVSREKKESFPLTVTSAQKNPTAFYLCASSIQKTSGGDTQYFGPGTRLTVL.

This clonotype has a handful of counts. V usage is TRBV18 and J usage is TRBJ2-7; D not certain. V lost 2 bases and J lost 4, with 9 bases in between. The V gene's germline CDR1 is KGHSH and CDR2 LQKENI. CDR3 size: 13 residues. The CDR3 nucleotides read TGTGCCAGCTCACCATCTGACACTTACGAGCAGTACTTC. Translation gives CASSPSDTYEQYF.

This clonotype was detected only a few times. J is TRBJ2-5 and V is TRBV6-1; 12 positions agree with TRBD2. Germline CDR1 MNHNS, CDR2 SASEGT. This CDR3 is 15 amino acids long. J gave up 2 bases and V 6 bases, and 4 bases lay outside the gene matches. The CDR3 DNA is TGTGCCAGCAGGGGACTAGCGGGTCTACAAGAGACCCAGTACTTC. Translating it yields CASRGLAGLQETQYF.

The chain recombines TRBV18 with TRBJ2-1; 9 nucleotides line up with TRBD2. CDR3 size: 17 residues. The germline gives CDR1 KGHSH, CDR2 LQKENI. The trim removed 3 bases at V and 10 bases at J, leaving 16 bases unmatched. CDR3 sequence (DNA): TGTGCCAGCTCACCGAAAGCGGGGGGCGCCGGGGGCAAGGAGCAGTTCTTC. This translates into CASSPKAGGAGGKEQFF.

This clonotype was recorded at least ten times. V gene TRBV4-1 combines with J gene TRBJ2-2, with 8 nucleotides matching TRBD1. From germline, CDR1 is MGHRA and CDR2 YSYEKL. The V and J ends lost 4 bases and 5 bases, in that order; junction bases with no gene match: 9. The CDR3 contains 16 residues. CDR3 protein: CASSPLRGQSTGELFF. The DNA for the CDR3 is TGCGCCAGCAGCCCCCTCAGGGGGCAGAGTACCGGGGAGCTGTTTTTT.

Many counts were recorded for this clonotype. The V gene is TRBV11-2, the J gene TRBJ1-1; D ambiguous. Trimming removed 2 bases from V and 3 bases from J, with 4 bases in between. Germline V lookup: CDR1 SGHAT, CDR2 FQNNGV. This CDR3 has 12 amino acids. In DNA, the CDR3 is TGTGCCAGCAGCTTAAGTTACACTGAAGCTTTCTTT. This gives the protein CASSLSYTEAFF. Using reference TRBV11-2 and TRBJ1-1 for the parts outside the CDR3, the full variable domain is EAGVAQSPRYKIIEKRQSVAFWCNPISGHATLYWYQQILGQGPKLLIQFQNNGVVDDSQLPKDRFSAERLKGVDSTLKIQPAKLEDSAVYLCASSLSYTEAFFGQGTRLTVV.

This clonotype has ten or more counts. The rearrangement links TRBV7-2 to TRBJ2-5, with D hard to call. There are 11 residues in the CDR3. V dropped 2 bases and J dropped 5 bases, with 3 bases sitting between them. Germline V gene sequence: CDR1 SGHTA, CDR2 FQGNSA. The CDR3 loop is CASSLMETQYF. The CDR3 DNA reads as TGTGCCAGCAGCTTAATGGAGACCCAGTACTTC.

The rearrangement links TRBV30 to TRBJ2-3; TRBD2 matches at 7 bases. CDR1 and CDR2 (germline): GTSNPN, SVGIG (reference sequence). CDR3 size: 15 residues. Trimming took 3 bases from V and 1 from J; bases not matched to a gene: 7. CDR3: CAWSRGSGGTDTQYF. CDR3 coding DNA: TGTGCCTGGAGCCGCGGGAGCGGGGGCACAGATACGCAGTATTTT.

This clonotype was seen many times. CDR3 loop: CASSYSPDRHSYEQYF. Here the CDR3 DNA reads TGTGCCAGCAGTTACTCCCCGGACAGGCACTCCTACGAGCAGTACTTC. The chain combines TRBV6-6 with TRBJ2-7; the match to TRBD1 covers 7 bases. Germline values: CDR1 MNHNY, CDR2 SVGAGI (reference sequence). This CDR3 comprises 16 residues. With V trimmed by 0 bases and J by 0 bases, 5 bases remained unmatched.

The chain joins TRBV30 to TRBJ2-7; D could derive from TRBD1 or TRBD2 (5 bases each). Germline-derived CDR1 and CDR2 are GTSNPN and SVGIG (reference sequence). V lost 8 bases to trimming and J lost 5 bases, with 22 bases between them. The CDR3 has 14 amino acids. The CDR3 spells CAANRDGMMDEQYF. CDR3 sequence (DNA): TGTGCCGCCAACCGGGACGGGATGATGGACGAGCAGTACTTC.

The chain uses TRBV4-3 and TRBJ2-5; possibly TRBD2 for D (5 bases). The V end lost 4 bases, the J end lost 5 bases, and 14 bases lay between the germline ends. Germline loops: CDR1 LGHNA, CDR2 YSLEER. This CDR3 region has 14 residues. This CDR3 reads CASSLGVGGETQYF. In nucleotides, the CDR3 is TGCGCCAGCAGCCTTGGGGTTGGCGGGGAGACCCAGTACTTC.

At least ten counts were recorded for this clonotype. The V gene is TRBV7-2, the J gene TRBJ2-5; D is perhaps TRBD1 (5 bases). CDR1 is SGHTA, CDR2 FQGNSA, per germline. The CDR3 consists of 16 residues. V gave up 2 bases and J gave up 1 base, with 14 bases separating them. CDR3 amino acids: CASSLLLRQTQETQYF. The CDR3 DNA follows: TGTGCCAGCAGCTTATTATTGAGACAGACCCAAGAGACCCAGTACTTC.

The genes are TRBV10-2 and TRBJ1-1; 7 bases agree with TRBD1. Germline V lookup: CDR1 WSHSY, CDR2 SAAADI. V gave up 6 bases and J gave up 1 base; unmatched junction bases: 5. The CDR3 is 14 amino acids. The CDR3 DNA follows: TGCGCCAGCAGAAAAGACAGGGCGAACACTGAAGCTTTCTTT. Protein product: CASRKDRANTEAFF.

This rearrangement joins TRBV6-2 or TRBV6-3 to TRBJ1-2; D perhaps matches TRBD1 (5 bases). This CDR3 has 12 amino acids. V shed 7 bases and J shed 5 bases, with 11 bases lying between them. The germline V gene has CDR1 MNHEY and CDR2 SVGEGT. CDR3: CASTDSVYGYTF. The CDR3 nucleotides read TGTGCCAGCACCGACAGTGTATATGGCTACACCTTC.

This clonotype was seen many times. The V and J genes are TRBV5-1 and TRBJ2-1; maybe TRBD1 (6 bases). Germline CDR1 is SGHRS and CDR2 is YFSETQ. V was trimmed by 6 bases and J by 0 bases, leaving 13 bases between them. CDR3 length equals 15 residues. The CDR3 DNA is TGCGCCAGCAAGGTAGGGGGAAACTCCTACAATGAGCAGTTCTTC. Amino acid sequence: CASKVGGNSYNEQFF.

This clonotype has just a few counts. The J gene is TRBJ2-7, the V gene TRBV20-1; D gene unclear. V was clipped by 5 bases and J by 0 bases, with 5 bases between them. The CDR3 has 11 residues. CDR1 is DFQATT and CDR2 is SNEGSKA in the germline V gene (reference sequence). In DNA, the CDR3 is TGCAGTGCTCACTCCTCCTACGAGCAGTACTTC. Protein: CSAHSSYEQYF.